These 8 T cell receptor beta chains came from one sample sequenced in a study of tumor-infiltrating lymphocytes in oesophageal squamous cell carcinoma. TCRdb independently ran MiXCR on the PCR reads; one entry per CDR3 protein. Of some 16,000 distinct CDR3 sequences listed, 35% to 45% were seen once; the top ten hold around 31%. The specimen was normal esophageal tissue next to the tumor. These receptors were obtained from a female donor with esophageal squamous cell carcinoma.

Notes on this clonotype: Germline and junction disagree at one end, which may indicate a read error. The genes are TRBV7-2 and TRBJ2-1; 11 nucleotides agree with TRBD2. The tail of the sequence fits TRBJ2-5 better, so the J call may be wrong. CDR1 and CDR2 from the germline V gene are SGHTA and FQGNSA. The CDR3 length is 15 residues. The CDR3, as DNA: TGTGCCAGCAGCTTAGCAACTAGCGGGGGAGAGCCCCAGTACTTC. This codes for CASSLATSGGEPQYF.

By sample fraction, this clonotype is medium-sized (0.01 to 0.1%). V gene TRBV6-6 combines with J gene TRBJ1-5; 8 bases align to TRBD1. The length of the CDR3 is 15 residues. Unmatched junction bases numbered 3, after V lost 2 bases and J lost 3 bases. Per the germline V gene, CDR1 is MNHNY and CDR2 is SVGAGI (reference sequence). This chain's CDR3 is CASSYETGVNQPQHF. DNA of the CDR3: TGTGCCAGCAGTTACGAGACAGGGGTCAATCAGCCCCAGCATTTT.

The chain links TRBV6-1 to TRBJ2-1, with 9 bases fitting TRBD2. Germline V gene sequence: CDR1 MNHNS, CDR2 SASEGT. This CDR3 is built from 15 residues. V lost 7 bases to trimming and J lost 8 bases; unmatched junction nucleotides: 12. This CDR3 is CASNNLGLARHEQFF. CDR3 nucleotides: TGTGCCAGCAACAACCTCGGACTAGCGCGGCATGAGCAGTTCTTC.

V usage is TRBV6-8 and J usage is TRBJ2-1; maybe TRBD1 (5 bases). The end of the DNA fits TRBJ2-7 better, so the J call may be wrong. CDR3 length: 14 amino acids. CDR1 is MNHGY and CDR2 is SAAAGT in the germline V gene. CDR3 sequence (DNA): TGTGCCAGCAGTTACTCGAAAGGGGCGCATGAGCAGTACTTC. It yields the protein CASSYSKGAHEQYF.

J is TRBJ1-1 and V is TRBV7-2, with D possibly being TRBD1 (6 bases). The V and J ends lost 5 bases and 1 base respectively, with 14 bases between them. Germline loops: CDR1 SGHTA, CDR2 FQGNSA. There are 15 residues in the CDR3. The CDR3 coding sequence is TGTGCCAGCAGCCAGAGGGGGGCGGGGAACACTGAAGCTTTCTTT. Translating it yields CASSQRGAGNTEAFF.

The DNA for the CDR3 is TGTGCCAGCAGCTTAAGTAGCGGGAGAGGCTACGAGCAGTACTTC. Encoded protein: CASSLSSGRGYEQYF. The chain has TRBV7-2 and TRBJ2-1, with 9 bases that match TRBD2. TRBJ2-7 explains the end of the DNA better; the J call may be wrong. This CDR3 comprises 15 residues. Germline CDR1 SGHTA, CDR2 FQGNSA.

In its sample, this clonotype was seen a few times. V gene TRBV28 combines with J gene TRBJ2-3; the D is unclear. The germline gives CDR1 MDHEN, CDR2 SYDVKM. The CDR3 sequence is 11 residues long. The V end lost 7 bases, the J end lost 6 bases, and 8 bases lay between the germline ends. The CDR3: CASTSRDTQYF. In nucleotides, the CDR3 is TGTGCCAGCACAAGCAGGGATACGCAGTATTTT.

The CDR3 is CASSPYGSEQFF. CDR3 DNA: TGTGCCAGCAGCCCATACGGCAGTGAGCAGTTCTTC. This rearrangement joins TRBV7-9 to TRBJ2-4, with no clear D. The DNA end is a closer match to TRBJ2-1, so the J assignment may be wrong. This CDR3 region has 12 residues. Germline assignment: CDR1 SEHNR and CDR2 FQNEAQ (reference sequence).